The present T cell receptor (beta chain) was sequenced within a study of OX40 agonist ivuxolimab in advanced cancers. Study summary: Every 2 weeks, patients received ivuxolimab intravenously, dosed at 0.01 to 10 mg/kg. Participants averaged about 60 years of age (range roughly 23 to 79) and were about 85% male. Prior checkpoint blockade (anti-PD-1, anti-PD-L1 or anti-CTLA-4) was permitted; 40% had it. Broader study findings: Among the lowest levels of clonal expansion were found in partial responders at 0.1-3.0 mg/kg.

J lost 5 bases, V lost 5 bases, and 3 bases had no gene match. The germline V gene encodes CDR1 SGHTA and CDR2 FQGNSA. CDR3 length equals 14 residues. In regard to this clone: The antigen is not known.

The method was immunoSEQ multiplex PCR; TCRdb's version includes in-frame clones alone and lacks a portion of them. The table has 55,000 to 80,000 clones, 86% seen once. The chain has TRBV7-2 and TRBJ2-2; 9 positions agree with TRBD1. The input for sequencing was CD4+ or CD8+ T cells sorted from blood, taken in a trial of the OX40 agonist ivuxolimab. The clonotype was recovered from an adult with an advanced solid tumor such as melanoma, head and neck, liver or kidney cancer. DNA for the CDR3: TGTGCCAGCAGCCCGGGACAGGGAACCGGGGAGCTGTTTTTT. Amino acid sequence: CASSPGQGTGELFF.